The entry below describes one T cell receptor beta chain. Its antigen is currently unknown. At sampling all donors were nominally healthy, likely with unrecorded immune exposures. PCR amplification relied on 60 Vbeta primers (plus 13 Jbeta primers). Clones were read by immunoSEQ multiplex PCR, and TCRdb kept only the in-frame ones, dropping some. The sample holds 100,000 to 150,000 clones, roughly four fifths seen once. Germline CDR1 KGHSH, CDR2 LQKENI. The CDR3 totals 14 residues. V shed 6 bases and J shed 3 bases, with 11 bases lying between them. The data belong to a study of cytomegalovirus exposure and HLA in healthy donors. Study findings and constraints: Per published reports, the classifier diagnosed cytomegalovirus status with high specificity and sensitivity. Owing to their indistinguishability, certain V segments, notably TRBV6-2 and TRBV6-3, were excluded.

The chain carries TRBV18 and TRBJ2-2; unclear D gene. This TCR was sampled from a woman aged 45-65 years in good health and CMV-seropositive. Sequenced material: PBMCs. The CDR3 reads CASSQDSYTGELFF. CDR3 coding DNA: TGTGCCAGCTCCCAAGACTCTTACACCGGGGAGCTGTTTTTT.